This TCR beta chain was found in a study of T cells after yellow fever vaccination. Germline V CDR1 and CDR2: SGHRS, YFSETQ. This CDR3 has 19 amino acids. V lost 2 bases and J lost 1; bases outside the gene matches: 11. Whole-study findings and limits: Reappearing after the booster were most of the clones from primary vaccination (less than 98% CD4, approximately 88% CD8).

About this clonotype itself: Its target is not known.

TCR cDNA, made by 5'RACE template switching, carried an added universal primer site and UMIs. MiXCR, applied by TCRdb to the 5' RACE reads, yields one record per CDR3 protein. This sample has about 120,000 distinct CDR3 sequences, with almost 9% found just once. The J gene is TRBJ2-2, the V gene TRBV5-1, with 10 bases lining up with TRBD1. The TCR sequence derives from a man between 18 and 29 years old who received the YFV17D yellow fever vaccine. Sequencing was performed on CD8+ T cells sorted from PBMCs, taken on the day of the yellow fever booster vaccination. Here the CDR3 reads CASSFPGQGPHKNTGELFF. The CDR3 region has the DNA TGCGCCAGCAGCTTCCCGGGACAGGGGCCCCACAAGAACACCGGGGAGCTGTTTTTT. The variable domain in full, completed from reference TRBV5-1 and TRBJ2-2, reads KAGVTQTPRYLIKTRGQQVTLSCSPISGHRSVSWYQQTPGQGLQFLFEYFSETQRNKGNFPGRFSGRQFSNSRSEMNVSTLELGDSALYLCASSFPGQGPHKNTGELFFGEGSRLTVL.